Listed below are T cell receptor beta chains from one sample, sequenced in a study of early T cells in non-severe SARS-CoV-2 infection. TCRdb reprocessed the 5' RACE reads with MiXCR, giving one entry per CDR3 protein. The sample has tens of thousands of distinct CDR3 sequences; approximately 12% are singletons. The sample was whole blood. The source of these receptors is an adult who was a healthcare worker with PCR-confirmed SARS-CoV-2 infection or an uninfected control (not recorded which). CDR3s include the opening cysteine and the closing phenylalanine or tryptophan.

TRBV7-2 CASSYRRETYNEQFF
TRBV7-8 CASSPWGLAGGPRTDTQYF
TRBV4-2 CASSQEVGRGGLQQYF
TRBV14 CASSQHGQGSRQFF
TRBV5-1 CASSLQTSGYNEQFF
TRBV3-1 CASSQDFPGGLLYYEQYF
TRBV10-3 CAITDSKSNYEQYF
TRBV10-3 CAISESQAGGDTQYF
TRBV7-2 CASSFTGGEQYF
TRBV7-3 CASSLLADNEQFF
TRBV5-1 CASSLSGTGRNTEAFF
TRBV7-2 CASSLGVVRGRAADTQYF
TRBV3-1 CASSRLASGRSYEQYF
TRBV25-1 CASSAGQGDYGYTF
TRBV6-5 CASGEGGRDTEAFF
TRBV27 CASSSPPGTSGRNEQFF
TRBV10-3 CAIRRGQGDEKLFF
TRBV14 CASSAYWGTEAFF
TRBV6-1 CASSERSGGRTDTQYF
TRBV10-1 CASSETGGPTDTQYF
TRBV12-3/TRBV12-4 CASSTGFYGYTF
TRBV28 CASSFSGGTGKLFF
TRBV7-2 CASSIIGGSSYEQYF
TRBV10-3 CAISESWVGDEKLFF
TRBV13 CASSRGRRNEQFF
TRBV5-1 CASSLVGQDYNEQFF
TRBV2 CASSQLYSNQPQHF
TRBV5-1 CASSSGRAVEQYF
TRBV24-1 CATSDRGQGYGYTF
TRBV7-9 CASSLRTGAVTGELFF
TRBV29-1 CSAGTGDAGYTF
TRBV7-9 CASSLSGYNEQFF
TRBV5-1 CASSFGQSNTEAFF
TRBV4-1 CASSQAGKNYGYTF
TRBV5-5 CASSWTGAGNTEAFF
TRBV7-3 CASSLIALARPDNEQFF